This T cell receptor beta chain was obtained from a study of PD-1 blockade in classical Hodgkin lymphoma. The method was immunoSEQ multiplex PCR; TCRdb's version includes in-frame clones alone and lacks a portion of them. The sample shows fewer than 30,000 clones, 83% of them seen only once. Each of the patients experienced relapse following autologous stem cell transplantation, and their brentuximab vedotin exposure differed. This clone was observed once. The TCR comes from a human donor with classical Hodgkin lymphoma. Sequencing was performed on peripheral blood mononuclear cells (PBMCs), taken before the second cycle of nivolumab.

The CDR3 protein is CASSISGQANTEAFF. The CDR3 region has the DNA TGTGCCAGTAGTATATCGGGACAGGCGAACACTGAAGCTTTCTTT. The chain uses TRBV19 and TRBJ1-1; 8 bases align to TRBD1. Germline V lookup: CDR1 LNHDA, CDR2 SQIVND (reference sequence). There are 15 residues in the CDR3. The junction had 3 bases not matched to a gene; V was cut back by 2 bases and J by 1 base.